This TCR beta chain came from a study of CD8 T cells in Susac syndrome. This CDR3 spans 14 amino acids. V was shortened by 2 bases and J by 1 base, with 12 bases between the two germline ends. CDR1 and CDR2 from the germline V gene are DFQATT and SNEGSKA (reference sequence). An input of about 0.5 to 1 ug of RNA was subjected to reverse transcription using random hexamers. The authors amplified TCR beta CDR3 across 54 Vbeta and 13 Jbeta using immunoSEQ multiplex PCR. In TCRdb, the immunoSEQ multiplex PCR reads were re-called with MiXCR into one record per CDR3 protein. This repertoire shows fewer than 65,000 distinct CDR3 sequences, 90% to 95% found once; its top ten account for approximately 0.21%. Controls were drawn from healthy donors and were matched for age and sex. Negative isolation yielded the CD8+ and CD4+ T cells, while FACS enriched the TEMRA cells.

Sequenced material: CD8+ T cells from PBMCs. The chain carries TRBV20-1 and TRBJ2-7, with a tentative D call TRBD1 (6 bases). The sequence was obtained from a human donor in good health. The CDR3 protein is CSARSRQESYEQYF. CDR3 sequence (DNA): TGCAGTGCTAGATCGAGACAGGAGTCCTACGAGCAGTACTTC.